This TCR beta chain is drawn from a study of cytotoxic CD8 clonotypes in ibrutinib-treated CLL. On the study more broadly: IGHV unmutated under 18; relapsed/refractory around twelve; treatment-naive approximately 15.

This clone is a singleton in its sample. What it recognizes is unknown. Depth targeted 1 in 200,000 to 1 in 1 million T cells, averaging around 9.5x coverage per clonotype. Produced via immunoSEQ multiplex PCR; TCRdb's table is partial and in-frame only. The sample has fewer than 85,000 clones; around 79% are singletons. Whole-study findings and limits: Shared public clonotypes were rare, and on treatment they either got smaller or stayed the same. Ibrutinib response saw clonality rise, and progression saw it return toward baseline.

The V end lost 8 bases, the J end lost 5 bases, and 14 bases lay between the germline ends. The CDR3 runs 13 residues. Germline values: CDR1 KGHSH, CDR2 LQKENI. This sequence originates from a human donor with chronic lymphocytic leukemia. The chain couples TRBV18 to TRBJ2-3; no clear D gene. Specimen: PBMCs, collected after 12 months of ibrutinib treatment. The CDR3 reads CASTPQDLDTQYF. CDR3 DNA sequence: TGTGCCAGCACCCCCCAGGACCTAGATACGCAGTATTTT.